Below, 21 T cell receptor beta chains from the same sample are listed, as sequenced in a study of T cell repertoires in cytomegalovirus infection (dated by TCRdb to the late 2010s). Instrument used: Illumina HiSeq 1500. TCRdb reprocessed the public reads (quality trimming at Q25 with fastp, clone calling with MiXCR) and kept in-frame beta chains. Each record represents a unique CDR3 protein, reported with the most common genes and DNA among its rows. Present in this sample are fewer than 550,000 distinct CDR3 sequences, about 15% of which were seen just once. Together, the top ten hold 20% to 30% of the sample. The specimen was CD8+ T cells from PBMCs. The receptors were gathered from a human donor in good health (CMV status not recorded). Some clones in this sample may be carry-over from other donors' samples.

The count of this clonotype is one. The chain carries TRBV3-1 and TRBJ2-7, with 9 nucleotides matching TRBD1. Germline V CDR1 and CDR2: LGHDT, YNNKEL (reference sequence). Losses at the gene ends were 4 bases for V and 0 bases for J; bases not matched to a gene: 16. The CDR3 is 19 residues long. The CDR3, as DNA: TGTGCCAGCAGCCGAACGACAGGGGGGATGGGGGGGAGCTCCTACGAGCAGTACTTC. This sequence encodes CASSRTTGGMGGSSYEQYF.

This chain links TRBV20-1 with TRBJ2-7, with 10 bases fitting TRBD1. The CDR3 loop spans 14 amino acids. Germline V gene sequence: CDR1 DFQATT, CDR2 SNEGSKA (reference sequence). Trimming at V came to 1 base and at J to 4 bases, leaving 4 bases not matched to a gene. The DNA of the CDR3 is TGCAGTGCTAGAGGCCGGGACAGGGGTTACGAGCAGTACTTC. It specifies CSARGRDRGYEQYF.

The table lists this clonotype with many counts. The chain's CDR3 is CASTPDREGNQPQHF. CDR3 bases: TGTGCCAGTACCCCGGACAGGGAGGGGAATCAGCCCCAGCATTTT. V usage is TRBV19 and J usage is TRBJ1-5; 8 nucleotides agree with TRBD1. V dropped 7 bases and J dropped 4; count of bases not matched to a gene: 9. CDR1 is LNHDA, CDR2 SQIVND, per germline (reference sequence). The CDR3 is made up of 15 amino acids.

This clonotype occurred many times. The genes are TRBV27 and TRBJ2-3; no definite D call. The CDR3 extends over 13 amino acids. Germline-derived CDR1 and CDR2 are MNHEY and SMNVEV (reference sequence). V was trimmed by 5 bases and J by 5 bases, leaving 11 bases between them. The CDR3 loop reads CASSEFGQDTQYF. CDR3 DNA sequence: TGTGCCAGCAGTGAATTCGGGCAAGATACGCAGTATTTT.

This clonotype was seen repeatedly, ten times or more. The chain recombines TRBV12-3 or TRBV12-4 with TRBJ2-7; 9 bases line up with TRBD1. After removal of 5 bases from V and 4 bases from J, the junction contained 12 bases not matched to a gene. The CDR3 loop spans 16 amino acids. The CDR3 loop reads CASSASSGTGMYEQYF. In DNA form, the CDR3 reads TGTGCCAGCAGTGCCTCCTCCGGGACAGGGATGTACGAGCAGTACTTC.

Only a few counts were recorded for this clonotype. The V and J genes are TRBV2 and TRBJ1-3; TRBD1 matches 8 bases. V lost 10 bases and J lost 0; bases outside the gene matches: 11. CDR1 is SNHLY and CDR2 is FYNNEI in the germline V gene. CDR3 size: 16 residues. The CDR3 loop is CATRRGQESSGNTIYF. CDR3 coding DNA: TGTGCCACCAGAAGGGGACAGGAAAGCTCTGGAAACACCATATATTTT.

This clonotype has ten or more counts. The V gene is TRBV7-6, the J gene TRBJ2-3; 12 nucleotides agree with TRBD2. The CDR3 runs to 18 residues. CDR1 is SGHVS, CDR2 FNYEAQ, per germline. V trimming: 2 bases; J trimming: 0 bases; junction bases outside the gene matches: 6. CDR3 protein: CASSLTSGGLASTDTQYF. The DNA of the CDR3 is TGTGCCAGCAGCTTAACTAGCGGGGGGTTAGCTAGCACAGATACGCAGTATTTT.

The chain links TRBV29-1 to TRBJ2-7; 8 bases are shared with TRBD2. V lost 7 bases to trimming and J lost 0 bases; unmatched junction nucleotides: 5. Germline CDR1 is SQVTM and CDR2 is ANQGSEA. This CDR3 comprises 13 residues. The CDR3 reads CSAQLAGSYEQYF. The CDR3 DNA follows: TGCAGCGCCCAGCTAGCGGGCTCCTACGAGCAGTACTTC.

This clonotype has at least ten counts. The V gene is TRBV7-9, the J gene TRBJ2-1; D is unresolved. Trimming took 1 base from V and 12 from J, leaving 10 bases between them. The CDR3 sequence is 12 residues long. Looked up from germline, CDR1 is SEHNR and CDR2 is FQNEAQ (reference sequence). The CDR3 reads CASSLDSGWQFF. The CDR3 DNA is TGTGCCAGCAGCTTAGATTCTGGATGGCAGTTCTTC.

Remarks on this clonotype: Mismatch with germline at one junction end may stem from a read error. This rearrangement joins TRBV7-6 to TRBJ2-1; tentative D call: TRBD2 (6 bases). Germline-derived CDR1 and CDR2 are SGHVS and FNYEAQ. This CDR3 comprises 17 residues. In DNA form, the CDR3 reads TGTGCCAGCAGCTTTAGGCGCGGCGGGAATGGGGTCAATGATCAGTGCTTC. Translated: CASSFRRGGNGVNDQCF.

This chain joins TRBV2 and TRBJ2-7, with D perhaps assigned TRBD1 or TRBD2 (6 bases each). Germline values: CDR1 SNHLY, CDR2 FYNNEI. CDR3 size: 14 residues. Trimming took off 2 bases at V and 4 bases at J, with 12 bases between the two ends. CDR3 region: CASSERGAVYEQYF. In nucleotides, the CDR3 is TGTGCCAGCAGTGAAAGGGGGGCTGTTTACGAGCAGTACTTC. Looking up the rest from reference TRBV2 and TRBJ2-7 gives the full variable domain: EPEVTQTPSHQVTQMGQEVILRCVPISNHLYFYWYRQILGQKVEFLVSFYNNEISEKSEIFDDQFSVERPDGSNFTLKIRSTKLEDSAMYFCASSERGAVYEQYFGPGTRLTVT.

A remark on this clonotype: Without the conserved terminal phenylalanine or tryptophan, this CDR3 likely stems from a read error. This chain joins TRBV7-6 and TRBJ2-7; D is possibly TRBD2 (6 bases). V was pared by 5 bases and J by 6 bases, with 23 bases between. The germline gives CDR1 SGHVS, CDR2 FNYEAQ. This CDR3 is 16 amino acids long. The CDR3 loop reads CASSPSRVGLLFEQYL. For the CDR3, the DNA is TGTGCCAGCAGCCCTAGTAGAGTGGGACTCCTCTTCGAGCAGTACTTA.

The V and J genes are TRBV10-3 and TRBJ2-5, with TRBD1 as a possible D gene (6 bases). This CDR3 spans 15 amino acids. Per germline, CDR1 ENHRY and CDR2 SYGVKD. V was clipped by 2 bases and J by 1 base, with 11 bases between them. CDR3 in amino acids: CAISEGSQGQETQYF. For the CDR3, the DNA is TGTGCCATCAGTGAGGGCTCACAGGGCCAAGAGACCCAGTACTTC.

This clonotype was counted at least ten times. The chain employs TRBV2 and TRBJ2-1; TRBD2 aligns across 7 bases. Losses at the gene ends were 2 bases for V and 8 bases for J; bases not matched to a gene: 9. The germline V gene encodes CDR1 SNHLY and CDR2 FYNNEI. The CDR3 runs 15 residues. CDR3 in DNA: TGTGCCAGCAGTGAAACAGCGGGGTGGGGGGATGAGCAGTTCTTC. This translates into CASSETAGWGDEQFF. Together with reference TRBV2 and TRBJ2-1, the CDR3 gives the full variable domain: EPEVTQTPSHQVTQMGQEVILRCVPISNHLYFYWYRQILGQKVEFLVSFYNNEISEKSEIFDDQFSVERPDGSNFTLKIRSTKLEDSAMYFCASSETAGWGDEQFFGPGTRLTVL.

This clonotype was counted only a few times. The V call is TRBV20-1, the J call TRBJ2-7, with 8 bases identical to TRBD2. The germline V gene encodes CDR1 DFQATT and CDR2 SNEGSKA (reference sequence). This CDR3 region has 15 residues. V trimming: 5 bases; J trimming: 4 bases; junction bases outside the gene matches: 13. The CDR3: CSARYWGLEHYEQYF. For the CDR3, the DNA is TGCAGTGCTCGCTACTGGGGACTAGAGCATTACGAGCAGTACTTC.

This clonotype was picked up many times. The chain has TRBV11-2 and TRBJ2-7, with 12 positions matching TRBD2. This CDR3 is built from 15 residues. The junction had 8 bases not matched to a gene; V was cut back by 5 bases and J by 6 bases. CDR1 is SGHAT, CDR2 FQNNGV, per germline. DNA for the CDR3: TGTGCCAGCAGCGCAACCGGGACTAGCGGGCTCGAGCAGTACTTC. Translation: CASSATGTSGLEQYF.

There are many counts of this clonotype. The J gene is TRBJ1-6, the V gene TRBV7-6; no clear D gene. V lost 1 base and J 5 bases, leaving 15 bases between the germline ends. The CDR3 covers 17 residues. Germline V CDR1 and CDR2: SGHVS, FNYEAQ. The CDR3 region has the DNA TGTGCCAGCAGCTTAGTCGAGGGTCTTAGCGATAATTCACCCCTCCACTTT. Residues: CASSLVEGLSDNSPLHF.

The chain carries TRBV6-1 and TRBJ2-3, with 8 bases fitting TRBD2. Germline V gene lookup returns CDR1 MNHNS and CDR2 SASEGT. The CDR3 runs to 16 residues. J gave up 1 base and V 6 bases, and 9 bases lay outside the gene matches. CDR3 protein: CASRASGGLRTDTQYF. Written as DNA, the CDR3 is TGTGCCAGCAGGGCGTCGGGGGGGCTACGCACAGATACGCAGTATTTT.

This clonotype was observed at least ten times. J is TRBJ1-2 and V is TRBV28; 9 bases line up with TRBD1. With V trimmed by 4 bases and J by 0 bases, 3 bases remained unmatched. CDR1 is MDHEN and CDR2 is SYDVKM in the germline V gene. This CDR3 has 15 residues. The CDR3 loop reads CASSYGQGTNYGYTF. The CDR3 DNA is TGTGCCAGCAGTTATGGACAGGGGACTAACTATGGCTACACCTTC.

This clonotype was recorded many times. The chain uses TRBV11-2 and TRBJ2-7, with 9 bases identical to TRBD1. With 1 base clipped from V and 3 bases from J, the junction kept 7 bases outside the gene matches. Germline V lookup: CDR1 SGHAT, CDR2 FQNNGV. CDR3 length: 16 amino acids. CDR3 DNA sequence: TGTGCCAGCAGCTTAGGGACAGGGGACATCCACTACGAGCAGTACTTC. Translation gives CASSLGTGDIHYEQYF. The full variable domain, with the rest looked up from reference TRBV11-2 and TRBJ2-7, is EAGVAQSPRYKIIEKRQSVAFWCNPISGHATLYWYQQILGQGPKLLIQFQNNGVVDDSQLPKDRFSAERLKGVDSTLKIQPAKLEDSAVYLCASSLGTGDIHYEQYFGPGTRLTVT.

This clonotype was seen repeatedly, ten times or more. J is TRBJ2-2 and V is TRBV7-2, with 10 nucleotides matching TRBD2. CDR3 length: 17 amino acids. The V and J ends lost 2 bases and 1 base, in that order; junction bases with no gene match: 4. Per germline, CDR1 SGHTA and CDR2 FQGNSA. This CDR3 is CASSLSPSGGNTGELFF. The CDR3 DNA reads TGTGCCAGCAGCTTATCCCCTAGCGGGGGGAACACCGGGGAGCTGTTTTTT.